The clone carrying this TCR beta chain showed up many times. What it binds is unknown. These data originate in a study of regulatory T cells in long-lasting Graves disease. At the level of the study: The criterion for persistent Graves' disease was over 5 years of antithyroid drugs with positive TSH receptor antibodies. Regarding the study as a whole: TCR diversity in persistent Graves' patients was below that of newly diagnosed ones. Fewer public clonotypes were shared by new patients (966) than by persistent patients (roughly 2,600).

Time point in this sample: persistent/refractory GD, antithyroid drugs over 5 years with positive TRAb. Generation of the TCR library employed RNA extracted from PBMCs. Graves' disease diagnoses followed American Thyroid Association guidelines. Building of the TCR beta libraries involved iRepertoire HTBI primers and Arm-PCR of CDR3 regions. From the multiplex PCR reads, TCRdb called clonotypes with MiXCR, one entry per CDR3 protein. Among around 500,000 distinct CDR3 sequences, around 20% were seen once, and the ten largest hold approximately 7.8%. V was trimmed by 1 base and J by 0 bases, leaving 10 bases between them. The CDR3 has 16 residues. CDR1 is SGHVS and CDR2 is FQNEAQ in the germline V gene.

The origin of this receptor is a female donor with Graves disease. The chain carries TRBV7-8 and TRBJ1-5; the D is unclear. The input for sequencing was peripheral blood mononuclear cells (PBMCs), taken when the disease was refractory, from a patient treated with antithyroid drugs. CDR3 loop: CASSLESLSSNQPQHF. CDR3 nucleotide sequence: TGTGCCAGCAGCTTAGAGTCTCTCAGTAGCAATCAGCCCCAGCATTTT.